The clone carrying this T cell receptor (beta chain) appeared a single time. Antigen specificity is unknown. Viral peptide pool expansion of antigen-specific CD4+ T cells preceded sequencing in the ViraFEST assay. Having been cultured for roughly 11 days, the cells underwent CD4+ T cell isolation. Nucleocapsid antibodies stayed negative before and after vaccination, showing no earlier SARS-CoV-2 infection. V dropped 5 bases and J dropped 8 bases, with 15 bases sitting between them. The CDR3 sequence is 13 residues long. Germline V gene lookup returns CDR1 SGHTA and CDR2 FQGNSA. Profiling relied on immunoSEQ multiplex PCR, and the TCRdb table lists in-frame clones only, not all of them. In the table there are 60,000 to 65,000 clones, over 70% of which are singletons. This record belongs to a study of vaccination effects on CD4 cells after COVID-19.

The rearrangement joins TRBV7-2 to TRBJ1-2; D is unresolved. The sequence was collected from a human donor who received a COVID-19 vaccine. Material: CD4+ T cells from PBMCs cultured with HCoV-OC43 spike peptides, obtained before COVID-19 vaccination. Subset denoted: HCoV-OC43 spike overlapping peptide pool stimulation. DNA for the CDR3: TGTGCCAGCAGCCACGGGTCAGACGGGGGCTACACCTTC. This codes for CASSHGSDGGYTF. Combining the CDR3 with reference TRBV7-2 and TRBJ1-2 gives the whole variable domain GAGVSQSPSNKVTEKGKDVELRCDPISGHTALYWYRQSLGQGLEFLIYFQGNSAPDKSGLPSDRFSAERTGGSVSTLTIQRTQQEDSAVYLCASSHGSDGGYTFGSGTRLTVV.